The 9 T cell receptor beta chains below were found in one sample sequenced in a study of blood T cell repertoires in COVID-19. Clones were sequenced by immunoSEQ multiplex PCR, and TCRdb holds only the in-frame ones, with some missing. The sample shows roughly 360,000 clones, 85% to 90% of them seen only once. The sequencing sample was made of PBMCs or T cells enriched from blood (not recorded which). The receptors stem from a woman aged 25 to 39 with acute COVID-19.

CDR3 nucleotides: TGTGCCAGCAGCTTATTCGTAACAGGGGGCCCCACAGATACGCAGTATTTT. It yields the protein CASSLFVTGGPTDTQYF. The V and J genes are TRBV7-2 and TRBJ2-3; the match to TRBD1 covers 9 bases. Unmatched junction bases numbered 8, after V lost 2 bases and J lost 2 bases. The CDR3 has 17 residues. Per germline, CDR1 SGHTA and CDR2 FQGNSA.

This sequence joins TRBV24-1 and TRBJ2-7, with no clear D. The germline CDR1 and CDR2 sequences are KGHDR and SFDVKD. The CDR3 consists of 16 residues. V lost 3 bases and J lost 0, with 14 bases in between. CDR3: CATSDRAADNSYEQYF. The CDR3, as DNA: TGTGCCACCAGTGATCGCGCCGCAGACAACTCCTACGAGCAGTACTTC.

This chain connects TRBV12-3 or TRBV12-4 to TRBJ2-7; TRBD2 matches 7 bases. CDR3 length equals 12 residues. V gave up 6 bases and J gave up 5 bases; unmatched junction bases: 4. The CDR3 sequence is CASRTRGDEQYF. CDR3 DNA: TGTGCCAGCAGGACACGGGGGGACGAGCAGTACTTC.

This clone was observed a few times. The rearrangement links TRBV4-2 to TRBJ2-7, with D maybe TRBD2 (6 bases). The V gene lost 6 bases and the J gene lost 3 bases, with 9 bases spanning the gap. The CDR3 is 12 amino acids. The V gene's germline CDR1 is LGHNA and CDR2 YNFKEQ. The CDR3 loop reads CASRDSGYEQYF. DNA for the CDR3: TGTGCCAGCAGGGATAGCGGCTACGAGCAGTACTTC.

This rearrangement joins TRBV19 to TRBJ1-1; D perhaps matches TRBD1 (6 bases). This CDR3 has 14 residues. CDR1 and CDR2 from the germline V gene are LNHDA and SQIVND (reference sequence). The V end lost 5 bases, the J end lost 7 bases, and 17 bases lay between the germline ends. The CDR3 DNA sequence: TGTGCCAGTAGTTCCGTACAGGGAAGGGGTGAAGCTTTCTTT. Its protein is CASSSVQGRGEAFF.

The genes are TRBV24-1 and TRBJ1-6; the D gene is possibly TRBD1 (5 bases). The germline V and J ends were trimmed by 3 bases and 10 bases, with 9 bases remaining between them. The germline V gene encodes CDR1 KGHDR and CDR2 SFDVKD. The CDR3 is made up of 13 amino acids. The CDR3 DNA follows: TGTGCCACCAGTGATGGGGGGACCTCACCCCTCCACTTT. Amino acid sequence: CATSDGGTSPLHF.

This clone showed up many times. The sample carries other DNA sequences with the same CDR3. The CDR3 protein is CASSSGNSPLHF. The CDR3 DNA follows: TGTGCCAGCAGCTCGGGGAATTCACCCCTCCACTTT. The chain links TRBV11-2 to TRBJ1-6; D gene uncertain. Trimming left V 4 bases short and J 7 bases short, with 5 bases between. The CDR3 extends over 12 amino acids. Looked up from germline, CDR1 is SGHAT and CDR2 is FQNNGV.

The table lists this clone with a count of one. This rearrangement joins TRBV3-1 (or the pseudogene TRBV3-2) to TRBJ1-1; no clear D gene. Germline V lookup: CDR1 LGHDT, CDR2 YNNKEL (reference sequence). This CDR3 contains 14 residues. V lost 3 bases and J 5 bases, leaving 13 bases between the germline ends. CDR3 nucleotide sequence: TGTGCCAGCAGCCAGGCAGGATTTGGGACTGAAGCTTTCTTT. It translates to CASSQAGFGTEAFF.

V and J are TRBV4-1 and TRBJ2-5, with D perhaps matching TRBD1 (6 bases). CDR1 and CDR2 from the germline V gene are MGHRA and YSYEKL. V lost 0 bases to trimming and J lost 2 bases, with 10 bases between them. There are 15 residues in the CDR3. The CDR3 reads CASSQDRTVQETQYF. Here the CDR3 DNA reads TGCGCCAGCAGCCAAGATAGGACAGTGCAAGAGACCCAGTACTTC.